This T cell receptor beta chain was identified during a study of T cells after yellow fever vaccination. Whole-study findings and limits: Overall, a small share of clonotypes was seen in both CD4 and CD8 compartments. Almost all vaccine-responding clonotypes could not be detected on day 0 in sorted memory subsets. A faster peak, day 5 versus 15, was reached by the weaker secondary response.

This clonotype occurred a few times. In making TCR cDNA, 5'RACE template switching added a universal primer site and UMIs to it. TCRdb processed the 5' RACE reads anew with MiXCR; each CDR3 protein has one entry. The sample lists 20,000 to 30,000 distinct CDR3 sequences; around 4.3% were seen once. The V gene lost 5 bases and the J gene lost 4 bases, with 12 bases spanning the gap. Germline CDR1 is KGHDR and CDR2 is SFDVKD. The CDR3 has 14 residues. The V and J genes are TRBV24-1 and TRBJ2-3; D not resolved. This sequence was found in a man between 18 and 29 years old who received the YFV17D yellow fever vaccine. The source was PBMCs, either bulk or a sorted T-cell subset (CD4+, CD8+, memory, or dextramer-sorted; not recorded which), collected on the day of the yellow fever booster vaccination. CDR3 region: CATSVQVGSDTQYF. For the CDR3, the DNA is TGTGCCACCAGTGTTCAGGTGGGGTCAGATACGCAGTATTTT.